This entry concerns a single T cell receptor beta chain. The antigen remains unidentified. Sequenced material consisted of expressed TCRB transcripts (all of the isolated RNA was reverse transcribed). The protocol was immunoSEQ multiplex PCR, while the TCRdb copy is restricted to in-frame clones and leaves out a portion. Here the sample spans under 200,000 clones, 8% to 9.5% being singletons. CD45RO/CCR7/CD25/CD127/CD95/CD27 separated CD4+ naive, central memory, regulatory and stem cell-like memory cells by sorting. These data originate in a study of beta chain features in type 1 diabetes. Study in general: There was similarity between patients and healthy donors in age, gender and cell yields. Across all samples, over 85 million sorted cells were examined.

The germline V gene encodes CDR1 LNHDA and CDR2 SQIVND (reference sequence). The trim removed 0 bases at V and 2 bases at J, leaving 7 bases unmatched. The CDR3 sequence is 17 residues long. Study outcomes and limitations: Shortening of TCRB CDR3s, moderate but significant, appeared in all four CD4+ subsets of Type 1 diabetes patients. Equally in patients and controls, shorter templates might have been favored by PCR.

The sequencing input was central memory CD4+ T cells from blood. The gene calls are TRBV19 and TRBJ1-5; TRBD1 aligns across 7 bases. The sequence came from a woman between 18 and 30 years old with type 1 diabetes. CDR3: CASSIEGQSIGNQPQHF. The CDR3 DNA reads TGTGCCAGTAGTATAGAGGGACAGTCCATTGGCAATCAGCCCCAGCATTTT.